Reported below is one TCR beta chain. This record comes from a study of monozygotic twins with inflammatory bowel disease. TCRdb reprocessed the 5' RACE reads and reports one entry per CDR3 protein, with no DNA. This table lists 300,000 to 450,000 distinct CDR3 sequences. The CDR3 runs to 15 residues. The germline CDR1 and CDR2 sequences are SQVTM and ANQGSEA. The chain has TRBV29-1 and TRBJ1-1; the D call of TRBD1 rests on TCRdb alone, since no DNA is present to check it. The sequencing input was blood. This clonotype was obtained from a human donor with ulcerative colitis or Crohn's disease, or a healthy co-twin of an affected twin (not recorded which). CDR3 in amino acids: CSVGQGWGMGTEAFF.